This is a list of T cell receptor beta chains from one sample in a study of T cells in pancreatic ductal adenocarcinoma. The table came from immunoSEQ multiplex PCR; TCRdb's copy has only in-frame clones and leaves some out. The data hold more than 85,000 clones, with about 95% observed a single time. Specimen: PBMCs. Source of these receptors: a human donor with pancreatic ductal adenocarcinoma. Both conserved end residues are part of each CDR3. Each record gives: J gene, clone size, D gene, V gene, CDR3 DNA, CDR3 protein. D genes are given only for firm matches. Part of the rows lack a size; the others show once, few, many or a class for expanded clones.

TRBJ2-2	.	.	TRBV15	TGTGCCACCAGCAGGCCGGGACTCAACACCGGGGAGCTGTTTTTT	CATSRPGLNTGELFF
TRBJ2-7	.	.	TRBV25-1	TGTGCCAGCAGAAAACAGGGTTCAGGCTACGAGCAGTACTTC	CASRKQGSGYEQYF
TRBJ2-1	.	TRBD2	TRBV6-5	TGTGCCAGCAGTTACCAGGGTTTAGCGGGAAATGAGCAGTTCTTC	CASSYQGLAGNEQFF
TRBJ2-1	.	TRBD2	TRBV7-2	TGTGCCAGCAGCTCTAGCGGGACTAACAATGAGCAGTTCTTC	CASSSSGTNNEQFF
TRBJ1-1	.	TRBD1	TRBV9	TGTGCCAGCAGCCTAAGGGGGCACACTGAAGCTTTCTTT	CASSLRGHTEAFF
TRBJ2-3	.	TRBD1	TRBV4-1	TGCGCCAGCACACAACAGGGGGCCGCAGATACGCAGTATTTT	CASTQQGAADTQYF
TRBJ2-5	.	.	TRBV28	TGTGCCAGCAGTTGGGGGGTGCGTGGGTCCCAGTACTTC	CASSWGVRGSQYF
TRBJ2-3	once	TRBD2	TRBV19	TGTGCCAGTATGGGGGGGACCACAGATACGCAGTATTTT	CASMGGTTDTQYF
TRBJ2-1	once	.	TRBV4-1	TGCGCCAGCAGCCAAGGATTAGGCAGGATATACGGTGAGCAGTTCTTC	CASSQGLGRIYGEQFF
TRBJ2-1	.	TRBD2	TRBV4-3	TGCGCCAGCAGCCAAGATATGGCCCGGGGGACTAGCGGGAGGAGTAGGTTCTTC	CASSQDMARGTSGRSRFF
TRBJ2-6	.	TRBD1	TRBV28	TGTGCCATCCCCCGGGACAGGCAAGCTGGGGCCAACGTCCTGACTTTC	CAIPRDRQAGANVLTF
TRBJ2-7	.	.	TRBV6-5	TGTGCCAGCAGTTACTCGAGACTAGAGGCCTACGAGCAGTACTTC	CASSYSRLEAYEQYF
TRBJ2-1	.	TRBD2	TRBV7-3	TGTGCCAGCAGCTTCGCCGGGACTAGCGGGAGAGGATCCCACAATGAGCAGTTCTTC	CASSFAGTSGRGSHNEQFF
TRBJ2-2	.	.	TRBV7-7	TGTGCTAGCAGCTCCTCGAACACCGGGGAGCTGTTTTTT	CASSSSNTGELFF
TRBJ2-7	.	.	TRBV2	TGTGCCAGCAGCGGTGGACTGATCTACGAGCAGTACTTC	CASSGGLIYEQYF
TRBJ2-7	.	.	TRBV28	TGTGCCAGCAATCAGGACGGAGACTACTACGAGCAGTACTTC	CASNQDGDYYEQYF
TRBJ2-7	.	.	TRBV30	TGTGCCTGGAACCGGGACAGGACCTCGCTAGGGGGGGGCGAGCAGTACTTC	CAWNRDRTSLGGGEQYF
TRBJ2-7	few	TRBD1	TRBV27	TGTGCCAGCAGGAGGCAGGACAGGATGGGCGAGCAGTACTTC	CASRRQDRMGEQYF
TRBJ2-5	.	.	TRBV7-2	TGTGCCAGCAGCTCCCGGCAGGTCCAAGAGACCCAGTACTTC	CASSSRQVQETQYF
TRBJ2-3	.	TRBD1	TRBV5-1	TGCGCCAGCAGCTTGCTTGGGGGACAGGGAACAGATACGCAGTATTTT	CASSLLGGQGTDTQYF
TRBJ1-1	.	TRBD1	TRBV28	TGTGCCAGCAGGGACACAGGGGGGAATGAAGCTTTCTTT	CASRDTGGNEAFF
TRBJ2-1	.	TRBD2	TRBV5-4	TGTGCCAGCAGCTTTGGGACTAGCACCTCCTACAATGAGCAGTTCTTC	CASSFGTSTSYNEQFF
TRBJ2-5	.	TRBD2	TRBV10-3	TGTGCCATCAGTGCCACCGGCGGGACTAGCGAACAAGAGACCCAGTACTTC	CAISATGGTSEQETQYF
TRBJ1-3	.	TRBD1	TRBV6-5	TGTGCCAGCAGAGACAGGGGGCGAGACACCATATATTTT	CASRDRGRDTIYF
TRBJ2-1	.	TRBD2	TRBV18	TGTGCCAGCTCACCACTAGGGACTAGCGGGAGCAATGAGCAGTTCTTC	CASSPLGTSGSNEQFF
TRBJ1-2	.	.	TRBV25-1	TGTGCCAGCAGTGGGCAGGGTCGATACTATGGCTACACCTTC	CASSGQGRYYGYTF
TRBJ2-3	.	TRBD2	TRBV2	TGTGCCAGCAGTGAAGCGCCTAGCGGGAGGCCAGATACGCAGTATTTT	CASSEAPSGRPDTQYF
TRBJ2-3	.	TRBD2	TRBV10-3	TGTGCCATCGCTAGCGGATCTAGCACAGATACGCAGTATTTT	CAIASGSSTDTQYF
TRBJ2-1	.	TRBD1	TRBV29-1	TGCAGCGAAAACAGGGGGCTAAGCTCCTACAATGAGCAGTTCTTC	CSENRGLSSYNEQFF
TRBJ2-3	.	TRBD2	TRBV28	TGTGCCAGCAGTTTCCCTAGCGGGGACTCGGATTTCACAGATACGCAGTATTTT	CASSFPSGDSDFTDTQYF
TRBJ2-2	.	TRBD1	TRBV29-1	TGCAGCGTCGTCCTGACAGGGCGCAGGGAGCTGTTTTTT	CSVVLTGRRELFF
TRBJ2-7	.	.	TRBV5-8	TGTGCCAGCAGCTTGGCCAAGTCTACGGGGTTATCCTACGAGCAGTACTTC	CASSLAKSTGLSYEQYF
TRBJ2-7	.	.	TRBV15	TGTGCCACCGGCAAGGGGGAATCCTACGAGCAGTACTTC	CATGKGESYEQYF
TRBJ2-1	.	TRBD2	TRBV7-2	TGTGCCAGCACTTGGCTAGCGGGATTTGAGCAGTTCTTC	CASTWLAGFEQFF
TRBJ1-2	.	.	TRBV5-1	TGCGCCAGCAGCTTGGGAGGGCCGCCTAACTATGGCTACACCTTC	CASSLGGPPNYGYTF
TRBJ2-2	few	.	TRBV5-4	TGTGCCAGCAGCTTGGCGTTTGGGACTGACACCGGGGAGCTGTTTTTT	CASSLAFGTDTGELFF
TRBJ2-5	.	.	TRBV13	TGTGCCAGCAGCTTCGGGCCTGTGGGGGGGACCCAGTACTTC	CASSFGPVGGTQYF
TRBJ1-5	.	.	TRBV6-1	TGTGCCAGCACTGCGGCAGGGTCTGACTATCAGCCCCAGCATTTT	CASTAAGSDYQPQHF
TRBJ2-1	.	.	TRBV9	TGTGCCAGCAGCGTAGATCGAGGGTTATACAATGAGCAGTTCTTC	CASSVDRGLYNEQFF
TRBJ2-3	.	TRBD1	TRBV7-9	TGTGCCAGCAGCTTAGGGCTAGGACAGGGGGCAACAGATACGCAGTATTTT	CASSLGLGQGATDTQYF
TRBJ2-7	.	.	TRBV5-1	TGCGCCAGCAGCTTGGGGCGGGGATTAGGAACCTACGAGCAGTACTTC	CASSLGRGLGTYEQYF
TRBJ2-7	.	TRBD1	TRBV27	TGTGCCAGCAGCCCGGGACAGGGCTTTCGCGAGCAGTACTTC	CASSPGQGFREQYF
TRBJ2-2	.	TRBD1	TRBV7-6	TGTGCCAGCAGCTTGAGACAGGGGGGAACCGGGGAGCTGTTTTTT	CASSLRQGGTGELFF
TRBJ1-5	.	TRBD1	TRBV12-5	TGTGCTAGTTCCGGGACAGGGGTCAATCAGCCCCAGCATTTT	CASSGTGVNQPQHF
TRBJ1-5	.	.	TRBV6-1	TGTGCCAGCGAAGCGGGGAGTTCGGCACAGCCCCAGCATTTT	CASEAGSSAQPQHF
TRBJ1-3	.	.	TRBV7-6	TGTGCCAGCAGCCCGTCAGGGTTTGGAAACACCATATATTTT	CASSPSGFGNTIYF
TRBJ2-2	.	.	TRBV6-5	TGTGCCAGCAGTTACTCGACTTTATACACCGGGGAGCTGTTTTTT	CASSYSTLYTGELFF
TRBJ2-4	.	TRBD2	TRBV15	TGTGCCACCAGCAGAGCTACTCAGCGGGGCCAAAACATTCAGTACTTC	CATSRATQRGQNIQYF
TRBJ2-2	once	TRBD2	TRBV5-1	TGCGCCAGCAGCGAATACTCGGGTAGCGGGATCAACACCGGGGAGCTGTTTTTT	CASSEYSGSGINTGELFF
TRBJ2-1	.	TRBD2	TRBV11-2	TGTGCCAGCAGCGGAGGGACTAGCGGGATGATTGGGCAGTTCTTC	CASSGGTSGMIGQFF
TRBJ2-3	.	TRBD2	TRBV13	TGTGCCAGCAGCCCAATGGGGACTAGCGGAACAGATACGCAGTATTTT	CASSPMGTSGTDTQYF
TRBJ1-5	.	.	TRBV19	TGTGCCAGTAGTTTAAGTGACAAGAGACATCAGCCCCAGCATTTT	CASSLSDKRHQPQHF
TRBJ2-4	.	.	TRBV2	TGTGCCAGCAGTGAAGGGCAGGGCATTCAGTACTTC	CASSEGQGIQYF
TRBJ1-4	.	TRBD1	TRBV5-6	TGTGCCAGCAGCAAGCGCCCCTACAGGGGGATGGGGGAAAAATTGTTTTTT	CASSKRPYRGMGEKLFF
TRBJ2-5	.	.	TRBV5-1	TGCGCCAGCAGCTTGGAGCCGACTGGCGGAGGGACCCAGTACTTC	CASSLEPTGGGTQYF
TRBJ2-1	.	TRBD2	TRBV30	TGTGCCTGTCGGGGGGGCGCCTACAATGAGCAGTTCTTC	CACRGGAYNEQFF
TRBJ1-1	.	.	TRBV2	TGTGCCAGCTGGGTCGAGGGCGACACTGAAGCTTTCTTT	CASWVEGDTEAFF